These 12 T cell receptor beta chains were sequenced from one sample in a study of long-term antiretroviral therapy in people with HIV. With survey level as its setting, the immunoSEQ assay was v3.0. The data were produced by immunoSEQ multiplex PCR, yet TCRdb's version contains in-frame clones alone and is incomplete. The table shows some 28,000 clones, with about 80% occurring only once. Specimen: unsorted PBMCs, collected 0.3 years after starting antiretroviral therapy. These receptors all come from a man aged 35-49 years with HIV.

This clone was counted a single time. The V gene is TRBV6-6, the J gene TRBJ2-5; D remains ambiguous. The length of the CDR3 is 13 residues. V lost 0 bases to trimming and J lost 6 bases, with 8 bases between them. The germline V gene has CDR1 MNHNY and CDR2 SVGAGI (reference sequence). The CDR3 region is CASSYSTRQTQYF. CDR3 in DNA: TGTGCCAGCAGTTACTCGACCAGGCAGACCCAGTACTTC.

The chain carries TRBV4-1 and TRBJ2-5; 8 bases match TRBD1. CDR1 and CDR2 from the germline V gene are MGHRA and YSYEKL. This CDR3 is built from 15 residues. The V segment lost 0 bases and the J segment 7 bases; nucleotides outside the gene matches: 7. The CDR3 protein is CASSQEGTGARTQYF. The DNA of the CDR3 is TGCGCCAGCAGCCAAGAGGGGACAGGCGCCAGGACCCAGTACTTC.

The V and J genes are TRBV6-6 and TRBJ2-1, with TRBD1 matching over 11 bases. V shed 6 bases, J shed 9 bases, and the junction held 4 bases outside the gene matches. Germline V gene lookup returns CDR1 MNHNY and CDR2 SVGAGI (reference sequence). This CDR3 has 13 residues. CDR3 in DNA: TGTGCCAGCAGCCGCGGGACAGGGGGTGAGCAGTTCTTC. Protein product: CASSRGTGGEQFF.

The rearrangement joins TRBV28 to TRBJ1-2; no definite D call. V was shortened by 4 bases and J by 4 bases, with 10 bases between the two germline ends. This CDR3 has 13 amino acids. In germline, CDR1 is MDHEN, CDR2 SYDVKM. CDR3 loop: CASSWAGGYGYTF. In DNA form, the CDR3 reads TGTGCCAGCAGTTGGGCAGGAGGCTATGGCTACACCTTC.

This clone has a handful of counts. The CDR3: CASSLRDNSPLHF. CDR3 in DNA: TGTGCCAGCAGTCTCAGGGATAATTCACCCCTCCACTTT. J is TRBJ1-6 and V is TRBV6-5, with D possibly TRBD1 on 5 matching bases. The CDR3 spans 13 residues. Germline CDR1 MNHEY, CDR2 SVGAGI. The V end was cut by 5 bases, the J end by 5 bases, with 7 bases between.

This clone has a single count. The gene calls are TRBV5-1 and TRBJ1-1, with 7 bases fitting TRBD1. This CDR3 has 15 residues. Germline V CDR1 and CDR2: SGHRS, YFSETQ. J lost 2 bases, V lost 2 bases, and 6 bases had no gene match. The CDR3 loop is CASSFLTGANTEAFF. Written as DNA, the CDR3 is TGCGCCAGCAGCTTCCTTACAGGGGCCAACACTGAAGCTTTCTTT.

The chain carries TRBV27 and TRBJ2-1; D is possibly TRBD2 (6 bases). Germline loops: CDR1 MNHEY, CDR2 SMNVEV (reference sequence). The V gene lost 2 bases and the J gene lost 2 bases, with 10 bases spanning the gap. This CDR3 is built from 15 residues. The CDR3 here is CASSLGRDPYNEQFF. CDR3 nucleotides: TGTGCCAGCAGTTTAGGGCGGGATCCCTACAATGAGCAGTTCTTC.

The V gene is TRBV9, the J gene TRBJ2-5; D is undetermined. Germline V gene data show CDR1 as SGDLS and CDR2 as YYNGEE. Trimming took 3 bases from V and 2 from J, leaving 8 bases between them. This CDR3 has 13 amino acids. In DNA form, the CDR3 reads TGTGCCAGCAGCGGTGGGATTCAAGAGACCCAGTACTTC. This sequence encodes CASSGGIQETQYF. The variable domain in full, with the rest retrieved from reference TRBV9 and TRBJ2-5, is DSGVTQTPKHLITATGQRVTLRCSPRSGDLSVYWYQQSLDQGLQFLIQYYNGEERAKGNILERFSAQQFPDLHSELNLSSLELGDSALYFCASSGGIQETQYFGPGTRLLVL.

J is TRBJ2-5 and V is TRBV18, with TRBD2 identical over 10 bases. Germline V CDR1 and CDR2: KGHSH, LQKENI. Germline trimming cut 1 base from V and 2 bases from J; bases unmatched to any gene: 4. The CDR3 length is 16 residues. CDR3 sequence: CASSPLVLAGQETQYF. As DNA, the CDR3 is TGTGCCAGCTCACCACTTGTACTAGCGGGGCAAGAGACCCAGTACTTC.

The genes are TRBV16 and TRBJ1-5, with a tentative D call TRBD1 (5 bases). This CDR3 is 15 amino acids long. Between the trimmed V and J ends, which lost 4 bases and 5 bases, there was a span of 15 bases. Germline V CDR1 and CDR2: KGHSY, FQNENV. CDR3 loop: CASSPPGPLYQPQHF. In DNA form, the CDR3 reads TGTGCCAGCAGCCCTCCGGGACCTCTATATCAGCCCCAGCATTTT.

The chain carries TRBV7-9 and TRBJ2-5, with D maybe TRBD1 (5 bases). The CDR3 length is 14 residues. CDR1 SEHNR and CDR2 FQNEAQ come from the germline V gene (reference sequence). Deletions cut 1 base from V and 3 bases from J, with 9 bases between. The DNA of the CDR3 is TGTGCCAGCAGCTTAGTAGGCAGGGAAGAGACCCAGTACTTC. It codes for CASSLVGREETQYF.

The rearrangement links TRBV30 to TRBJ2-3; the D is unclear. Germline assignment: CDR1 GTSNPN and CDR2 SVGIG (reference sequence). Trimming removed 4 bases at V and 4 bases at J, with 12 bases between. The CDR3 has 13 amino acids. CDR3 sequence: CAWTVRLADTQYF. Written as DNA, the CDR3 is TGTGCCTGGACGGTCCGCTTGGCAGATACGCAGTATTTT.